This T cell receptor (beta chain) was profiled in a study of CD8 T cells in Susac syndrome. Germline CDR1 and CDR2: SQVTM and ANQGSEA. V lost 7 bases and J lost 8; bases outside the gene matches: 13. The CDR3 has 14 amino acids. With random hexamers, reverse transcription was performed on about 0.5 to 1 ug of RNA. Using its own MiXCR run on the immunoSEQ multiplex PCR reads, TCRdb lists one record per CDR3 protein. The sample has roughly 300,000 distinct CDR3 sequences; 70% to 90% are singletons. Negative isolation was used for CD8+ and CD4+ T cells, and FACS enrichment was applied to TEMRA cells. The specimen sequenced was CD8+ T cells from PBMCs. The TCR was taken from a human donor with multiple sclerosis. The chain couples TRBV29-1 to TRBJ2-1; the match to TRBD1 covers 8 bases. The CDR3 is CSATRTGRKDEQFF. CDR3 nucleotides: TGCAGCGCCACGCGGACAGGGAGGAAGGATGAGCAGTTCTTC.